This T cell receptor (beta chain) was found in a study of blood T cell repertoires in COVID-19. Study-level background: Donors in the United States, Italy and Spain gave samples during acute or convalescent COVID-19.

Recruits, aged about 18 to 95 years, lived in 20 to 30 US areas. As handled by the study authors: Amplifying reference gene primers gave estimates of nucleated cell counts. Clones were sequenced by immunoSEQ multiplex PCR, and TCRdb holds only the in-frame ones, with some missing. From that table come the V and J calls and clone size; the DNA was used to work out D and trimming. The sample holds almost 400,000 clones, roughly 86% seen once. V lost 4 bases, J lost 3 bases, and 5 bases stayed unmatched. Germline-derived CDR1 and CDR2 are SQVTM and ANQGSEA. The CDR3 contains 13 residues. This rearrangement joins TRBV29-1 to TRBJ2-7; 8 bases match TRBD2. The receptor was derived from a woman aged 25 to 39 who had recovered from COVID-19. The sample comprised PBMCs or T cells enriched from blood (not recorded which). The CDR3, as DNA: TGCAGCGTTGTTGTCAGCGGGGGCTACGAGCAGTACTTC. Translated, it gives CSVVVSGGYEQYF.